This T cell receptor (beta chain) was sequenced in a study of T cell responses to AZD1222 COVID-19 vaccine. The study's findings and limits: Spike-specific TCR repertoires showed rising breadth and depth after two AZD1222 doses.

Germline V gene sequence: CDR1 SGHDN, CDR2 FVKESK. The CDR3 length is 15 residues. V lost 4 bases and J lost 6, with 19 bases in between. About this clone: Its antigen is not identified.

Method: immunoSEQ multiplex PCR; TCRdb's copy keeps in-frame clones and lacks some. The sample contains 100,000 to 140,000 clones, roughly 90% of which appear only once. The clonotype was recovered from an adult in good health. The chain joins TRBV14 to TRBJ2-7; D is undetermined. The material was peripheral blood, obtained on day 0 of AZD1222 vaccination. DNA of the CDR3: TGTGCCAGCAGCCCGGGTGTACGACGATTCGGCGAGCAGTACTTC. Translating it yields CASSPGVRRFGEQYF.